These T cell receptor beta chains were read from a single sample in a study of T cells in localized non-small cell lung cancer. Sequencing was performed with immunoSEQ multiplex PCR; in TCRdb, only in-frame clones are kept and a portion is missing. Of 8,800 or so clones in the sample, approximately 44% were seen once. The sample was lymph node tissue, taken before any cancer treatment. The receptors were sampled from a woman aged 40-69 years with stage I lung adenocarcinoma. The CDR3 runs from the conserved cysteine through the conserved F or W. Each record gives: clone size, D gene, J gene, V gene, CDR3 protein, CDR3 DNA. D genes are given only for firm matches. Size is omitted from some rows. Given values are once, few, many or a class for expanded clones.

few | TRBD1 | TRBJ1-2 | TRBV6-8 | CASRSGQGIGYTF | TGTGCCAGCCGATCCGGACAGGGTATCGGCTACACCTTC
- | - | TRBJ1-2 | TRBV14 | CASSQDPGFNRQGYTF | TGTGCCAGCAGCCAAGACCCAGGCTTTAACCGCCAAGGCTACACCTTC
- | TRBD1 | TRBJ2-1 | TRBV19 | CASKPETGRVGNEQFF | TGTGCCAGTAAGCCGGAGACAGGGCGGGTTGGCAATGAGCAATTCTTC
once | - | TRBJ1-6 | TRBV30 | CAWTQGFYNSPLHF | TGTGCCTGGACGCAGGGCTTCTATAATTCACCCCTCCACTTT
once | - | TRBJ2-5 | TRBV5-1 | CASSSMAGDGTQYF | TGCGCCAGCAGCTCCATGGCAGGGGACGGGACCCAGTACTTC
- | - | TRBJ1-3 | TRBV18 | CASSPPNRLSGNTIYF | TGTGCCAGCTCACCACCCAACCGGTTATCTGGAAACACCATATATTTT
- | - | TRBJ1-1 | TRBV6-8 | CASSPGQISEAFF | TGTGCCAGCAGCCCCGGACAGATATCTGAAGCTTTCTTT
- | - | TRBJ2-1 | TRBV19 | CATKGLATAYNEQFF | TGTGCCACCAAGGGGCTAGCGACGGCCTACAATGAGCAGTTCTTC
- | - | TRBJ2-7 | TRBV9 | CASRFLRDNYEQYF | TGTGCCAGCAGGTTTCTACGGGACAACTACGAGCAGTACTTC
- | - | TRBJ2-3 | TRBV9 | CASSAGTAPSTDTQYF | TGTGCCAGCAGCGCTGGGACTGCCCCTAGCACAGATACGCAGTATTTT
once | - | TRBJ2-2 | TRBV19 | CASSIDSFSGQKTGELFF | TGTGCCAGTAGTATAGATTCCTTTTCGGGACAAAAGACCGGGGAGCTGTTTTTT
- | - | TRBJ2-2 | TRBV19 | CASSIVKFSNTGELFF | TGTGCCAGTAGTATAGTAAAGTTTTCGAACACCGGGGAGCTGTTTTTT
- | TRBD2 | TRBJ2-7 | TRBV2 | CASGGDGYEQYF | TGTGCCAGCGGGGGGGACGGCTACGAGCAGTACTTC
- | - | TRBJ1-1 | TRBV18 | CASSPPGLRGTEAFF | TGTGCCAGCTCACCCCCGGGACTTAGGGGCACTGAAGCTTTCTTT
once | - | TRBJ2-2 | TRBV6-8 | CASSPSVDTGELFF | TGTGCCAGCAGTCCATCGGTGGACACCGGGGAGCTGTTTTTT
- | - | TRBJ2-3 | TRBV10-2 | CASSESRVDTQYF | TGCGCCAGCAGTGAGTCGCGAGTAGATACGCAGTATTTT
- | - | TRBJ1-1 | TRBV7-7 | CASSLGQLEKNTEAFF | TGTGCCAGCAGCTTAGGACAGCTAGAAAAGAACACTGAAGCTTTCTTT
few | - | TRBJ2-7 | TRBV11-3 | CASSFSGPLTSQYF | TGTGCCAGCAGCTTTTCGGGACCCTTAACGTCGCAGTACTTC
- | - | TRBJ1-4 | TRBV19 | CASSASLSNEKLFF | TGTGCCAGTAGTGCGTCATTGTCTAATGAAAAACTGTTTTTT
- | - | TRBJ1-1 | TRBV30 | CAWSGDPGAEAFF | TGTGCCTGGAGCGGGGACCCGGGTGCTGAAGCTTTCTTT
- | TRBD1 | TRBJ1-2 | TRBV6-8 | CASRAGQGAGYTF | TGTGCCAGCAGAGCGGGACAGGGGGCCGGCTACACCTTC
- | TRBD1 | TRBJ1-2 | TRBV11-3 | CASSWTGADYGYTF | TGTGCCAGCAGCTGGACAGGGGCGGACTATGGCTACACCTTC
- | - | TRBJ1-1 | TRBV14 | CASSQGGRGTEAFF | TGTGCCAGCAGCCAAGGGGGGCGAGGGACTGAAGCTTTCTTT
- | - | TRBJ1-2 | TRBV6-8 | CASSVTQTALSGYTF | TGTGCCAGCAGCGTTACACAGACAGCCCTATCTGGCTACACCTTC
- | - | TRBJ1-3 | TRBV30 | CAWSVTVGNTIYF | TGTGCCTGGAGTGTAACAGTCGGAAACACCATATATTTT
few | - | TRBJ2-3 | TRBV18 | CASSPGGPADTQYF | TGTGCCAGCTCACCAGGAGGGCCCGCAGATACGCAGTATTTT
few | - | TRBJ2-1 | TRBV10-3 | CASGRGHSSYNEQFF | TGTGCCAGCGGTCGGGGCCACTCCTCCTACAATGAGCAGTTCTTC
- | - | TRBJ1-5 | TRBV19 | CAGRGRGENQPQHF | TGTGCCGGCCGGGGACGGGGAGAAAATCAGCCCCAGCATTTT
- | - | TRBJ1-4 | TRBV1 | CASSRRGTGEKLFF | TGCGCCAGCAGCCGGAGGGGGACAGGGGAAAAACTGTTTTTT
- | - | TRBJ1-1 | TRBV19 | CASSPTGLNTEAFF | TGTGCCAGTAGTCCGACGGGCTTGAACACTGAAGCTTTCTTT
- | - | TRBJ1-3 | TRBV5-1 | CASSQEGPGNTIYF | TGCGCCAGCAGCCAGGAAGGGCCTGGAAACACCATATATTTT
- | TRBD1 | TRBJ1-1 | TRBV6-8 | CASRRDSMNTEAFF | TGTGCCAGCAGGAGGGACAGCATGAACACTGAAGCTTTCTTT
few | - | TRBJ2-5 | TRBV6-8 | CASRSTQGKETQYF | TGTGCCAGCAGGTCCACCCAGGGGAAAGAAACCCAGTACTTC
few | - | TRBJ2-7 | TRBV12-5 | CASSALYEQYF | TGTGCTAGTTCGGCCCTCTACGAGCAGTACTTC
few | - | TRBJ1-5 | TRBV6-8 | CASSYRREGNQPQHF | TGTGCCAGCAGTTATCGCAGGGAGGGCAATCAGCCCCAGCATTTT
- | - | TRBJ1-1 | TRBV19 | CASRGNTEAFF | TGTGCCAGTCGGGGCAACACTGAAGCTTTCTTT
once | - | TRBJ1-1 | TRBV18 | CASSPMGGWNTEAFF | TGTGCCAGCTCACCAATGGGGGGCTGGAACACTGAAGCTTTCTTT